This entry lists 25 T cell receptor beta chains sequenced from one sample in a study of lymphopenia after photon versus proton radiotherapy. Assay: immunoSEQ multiplex PCR; the TCRdb copy retains only in-frame clones and omits some. The sample holds 52,000 or so clones; more than 85% are singletons and the top ten take about 20%. Specimen: peripheral blood, collected from a patient treated with photon-based radiotherapy. The source of these receptors is a woman in her forties with cholangiocarcinoma.

This chain's CDR3 is CASSESNNEQFF. CDR3 DNA sequence: TGTGCCAGCAGTGAATCCAACAATGAGCAGTTCTTC. This chain uses TRBV25-1 with TRBJ2-1; D unclear. V shed 1 base and J shed 5 bases, with 3 bases lying between them. The CDR3 consists of 12 residues. Per germline, CDR1 MGHDK and CDR2 SYGVNS.

CDR3 in amino acids: CASSRKAGGLAGAPYEQYF. The CDR3 nucleotides are TGTGCCAGCAGTCGCAAGGCGGGGGGTCTAGCGGGGGCCCCCTACGAGCAGTACTTC. This chain links TRBV27 with TRBJ2-7, with 10 positions matching TRBD2. Germline CDR1 and CDR2: MNHEY and SMNVEV (reference sequence). The CDR3 is made up of 19 amino acids. Germline trimming cut 5 bases from V and 2 bases from J; bases unmatched to any gene: 18.

This rearrangement joins TRBV6-5 to TRBJ2-2; no clear D. The V gene lost 10 bases and the J gene lost 0 bases, with 9 bases spanning the gap. Germline V gives CDR1 MNHEY, CDR2 SVGAGI. The CDR3 is 13 amino acids. The chain's CDR3 is CAIKGSNTGELFF. The CDR3 nucleotides read TGTGCCATAAAGGGCTCGAACACCGGGGAGCTGTTTTTT.

This clone was seen a single time. The genes are TRBV5-6 and TRBJ1-2, with 10 bases identical to TRBD1. CDR3 length equals 16 residues. CDR1 is SGHDT and CDR2 is YYEEEE in the germline V gene. V lost 0 bases and J lost 7; bases outside the gene matches: 9. In DNA form, the CDR3 reads TGTGCCAGCAGCTTGGATGGGACAGGGGAATATAGTGGCTACACCTTC. It is translated as CASSLDGTGEYSGYTF.

The sample holds a few counts of this clone. V and J are TRBV6-1 and TRBJ2-1; 11 nucleotides line up with TRBD2. V trimming: 8 bases; J trimming: 7 bases; junction bases outside the gene matches: 7. Germline V gene lookup returns CDR1 MNHNS and CDR2 SASEGT. This CDR3 is built from 14 residues. The CDR3 here is CASLIAGGRNEQFF. CDR3 coding DNA: TGTGCCAGCCTCATAGCGGGGGGGCGTAATGAGCAGTTCTTC.

The chain is built from TRBV15 and TRBJ1-1, with 7 bases matching TRBD1. Trimming took 6 bases from V and 3 from J; bases not matched to a gene: 13. The CDR3 has 16 amino acids. The germline V gene has CDR1 LNHNV and CDR2 YYDKDF (reference sequence). The CDR3 nucleotides are TGTGCCACCAGGGGCGAAAGGGGGCAGGGTTACACTGAAGCTTTCTTT. Its translation: CATRGERGQGYTEAFF.

This rearrangement joins TRBV6-6 to TRBJ1-1; D gene unclear. The CDR3 is made up of 13 amino acids. Germline V CDR1 and CDR2: MNHNY, SVGAGI (reference sequence). V lost 7 bases to trimming and J lost 1 base, with 10 bases between them. CDR3 in amino acids: CASTSMTNTEAFF. The CDR3 region has the DNA TGTGCCAGCACCTCCATGACGAACACTGAAGCTTTCTTT.

The V gene is TRBV7-2, the J gene TRBJ2-1, with a weak D call TRBD2 (6 bases). V was shortened by 8 bases and J by 9 bases, with 17 bases between the two germline ends. The CDR3 runs to 13 residues. CDR1 is SGHTA, CDR2 FQGNSA, per germline. CDR3 DNA: TGTGCCAGCGGCATTGGAGGGGCTGGTGAGCAGTTCTTC. Amino acid sequence: CASGIGGAGEQFF.

The gene calls are TRBV7-2 and TRBJ2-3; the match to TRBD2 covers 7 bases. Trimming cost V 5 bases and J 7 bases; bases outside gene matches: 9. Germline V gene sequence: CDR1 SGHTA, CDR2 FQGNSA. The CDR3 extends over 14 amino acids. In DNA, the CDR3 is TGTGCCAGCAGCCCGAGCGGGACTACGTATACGCAGTATTTT. Its translation: CASSPSGTTYTQYF.

The chain couples TRBV6-5 to TRBJ1-3, with unresolved D. V was shortened by 2 bases and J by 6 bases, with 8 bases between the two germline ends. Per the germline V gene, CDR1 is MNHEY and CDR2 is SVGAGI. This CDR3 is 13 amino acids long. CDR3 in amino acids: CASSYGSQNTIYF. Here the CDR3 DNA reads TGTGCCAGCAGTTACGGCAGTCAAAACACCATATATTTT.

The rearrangement joins TRBV7-2 to TRBJ2-2; 8 bases fit TRBD2. V was pared by 5 bases and J by 4 bases, with 12 bases of the junction left unmatched. The CDR3 is made up of 17 amino acids. Germline CDR1 SGHTA, CDR2 FQGNSA. CDR3 region: CASSGPAGVNPTGELFF. The CDR3 region has the DNA TGTGCCAGCAGCGGACCAGCGGGGGTAAACCCCACCGGGGAGCTGTTTTTT.

The V call is TRBV30, the J call TRBJ1-5; D is perhaps TRBD1 (5 bases). The germline V and J ends were trimmed by 3 bases and 4 bases, with 16 bases remaining between them. The CDR3 sequence is 15 residues long. Germline V gives CDR1 GTSNPN, CDR2 SVGIG (reference sequence). The CDR3 bases are TGTGCCTGGAGAAAAGCTGGGGGAGGGAATCAGCCCCAGCATTTT. It codes for CAWRKAGGGNQPQHF. The complete variable domain, with remaining parts taken from reference TRBV30 and TRBJ1-5, reads SQTIHQWPATLVQPVGSPLSLECTVEGTSNPNLYWYRQAAGRGLQLLFYSVGIGQISSEVPQNLSASRPQDRQFILSSKKLLLSDSGFYLCAWRKAGGGNQPQHFGDGTRLSIL.

V usage is TRBV10-2 and J usage is TRBJ2-7, with 7 bases matching TRBD2. The CDR3 covers 13 residues. CDR1 and CDR2 from the germline V gene are WSHSY and SAAADI. V lost 8 bases and J lost 2; bases outside the gene matches: 6. The CDR3 here is CASAWGGTYEQYF. The CDR3, as DNA: TGCGCCAGCGCATGGGGGGGGACCTACGAGCAGTACTTC.

This clone has just one count. The chain has TRBV6-5 and TRBJ1-2; no firm D call. Trimming shortened V by 9 bases and J by 7 bases, and 12 bases separated the two germline ends. CDR1 and CDR2 (germline): MNHEY, SVGAGI. CDR3 length equals 11 residues. The CDR3 spells CASYSGSGYTF. CDR3 in DNA: TGTGCCAGTTACTCGGGCTCTGGCTACACCTTC.

This clone was counted once. The chain combines TRBV5-1 with TRBJ1-4; D is ambiguous. Trimming pared 0 bases from V and 7 bases from J, leaving 10 bases between. Germline V gene data show CDR1 as SGHRS and CDR2 as YFSETQ. The CDR3 extends over 14 amino acids. The CDR3 spells CASSLGAMGEKLFF. The CDR3 region has the DNA TGCGCCAGCAGCTTGGGGGCGATGGGTGAAAAACTGTTTTTT. The variable domain in full, completed from reference TRBV5-1 and TRBJ1-4, reads KAGVTQTPRYLIKTRGQQVTLSCSPISGHRSVSWYQQTPGQGLQFLFEYFSETQRNKGNFPGRFSGRQFSNSRSEMNVSTLELGDSALYLCASSLGAMGEKLFFGSGTQLSVL.

In DNA, the CDR3 is TGTGCCAGCTCCCCAGGGGGAAACGGCAATCAGCCCCAGCATTTT. Its protein is CASSPGGNGNQPQHF. This chain links TRBV18 with TRBJ1-5, with TRBD1 matching over 7 bases. The CDR3 extends over 15 amino acids. The V and J ends lost 6 bases and 2 bases, in that order; junction bases with no gene match: 7. Germline V gives CDR1 KGHSH, CDR2 LQKENI.

The V gene is TRBV13, the J gene TRBJ1-4; TRBD1 aligns across 8 bases. The V gene end was trimmed by 4 bases and the J gene end by 7 bases; junction bases not matched to a gene: 17. CDR1 is PRHDT and CDR2 is FYEKMQ in the germline V gene (reference sequence). The CDR3 has 18 amino acids. CDR3 amino acids: CASSSYKFRQGNSEKLFF. The CDR3 DNA sequence: TGTGCCAGCAGCTCTTACAAGTTCAGACAGGGGAATAGTGAAAAACTGTTTTTT.

The rearrangement joins TRBV2 to TRBJ2-5, with D tentatively TRBD1 or TRBD2 (5 bases each). Germline lookup yields CDR1 SNHLY and CDR2 FYNNEI. This CDR3 comprises 13 residues. With 8 bases removed from V and 2 bases from J, the gap between germline ends came to 12 bases. The CDR3 region is CASHRGQQETQYF. CDR3 DNA sequence: TGTGCCAGCCACCGGGGCCAGCAAGAGACCCAGTACTTC.

The chain has TRBV28 and TRBJ2-6; D not certain. CDR3 length: 15 residues. CDR1 and CDR2 (germline): MDHEN, SYDVKM. Trimming took off 4 bases at V and 5 bases at J, with 12 bases between the two ends. The CDR3 is CASSSPSLRANVLTF. The CDR3, as DNA: TGTGCCAGCAGTTCCCCTAGTCTTAGGGCCAACGTCCTGACTTTC. The full variable domain, in which reference TRBV28 and TRBJ2-6 provide the parts outside the CDR3, is DVKVTQSSRYLVKRTGEKVFLECVQDMDHENMFWYRQDPGLGLRLIYFSYDVKMKEKGDIPEGYSVSREKKERFSLILESASTNQTSMYLCASSSPSLRANVLTFGAGSRLTVL.

The CDR3 region is CASMGLAGVNTQYF. The DNA of the CDR3 is TGTGCCAGCATGGGATTAGCGGGAGTGAATACGCAGTATTTT. This chain links TRBV6-5 with TRBJ2-3; 9 nucleotides match TRBD2. V shed 7 bases and J 7 bases; nucleotides not matched to a gene: 9. Germline V gene sequence: CDR1 MNHEY, CDR2 SVGAGI. The CDR3 contains 14 residues.

V gene TRBV15 combines with J gene TRBJ2-3; TRBD2 aligns across 9 bases. V shed 6 bases and J 4 bases; nucleotides not matched to a gene: 8. This CDR3 region has 15 residues. CDR1 LNHNV and CDR2 YYDKDF come from the germline V gene (reference sequence). CDR3 bases: TGTGCCACCAGTAGGAAGCGGGAGGCCCCAGATACGCAGTATTTT. This translates into CATSRKREAPDTQYF.

The chain's CDR3 is CASSQGTDYQPQHF. Here the CDR3 DNA reads TGCGCCAGCAGCCAGGGGACTGATTATCAGCCCCAGCATTTT. The rearrangement joins TRBV4-1 to TRBJ1-5, with D possibly matching TRBD1 (5 bases). This CDR3 contains 14 residues. The V gene's germline CDR1 is MGHRA and CDR2 YSYEKL. V lost 3 bases and J lost 5, with 11 bases in between.

The chain links TRBV13 to TRBJ2-1, with D perhaps being TRBD1 or TRBD2 (7 bases each). CDR3 length: 18 amino acids. Germline CDR1 reads PRHDT; CDR2 reads FYEKMQ (reference sequence). Between the trimmed V and J ends, which lost 4 bases and 7 bases, there was a span of 26 bases. CDR3 DNA: TGTGCCAGCAGCTCTAGGTCAAAACAGGGGAGGGAACGGAATGAGCAGTTCTTC. Its translation: CASSSRSKQGRERNEQFF. Variable domain in full (rest from reference TRBV13 and TRBJ2-1): AAGVIQSPRHLIKEKRETATLKCYPIPRHDTVYWYQQGPGQDPQFLISFYEKMQSDKGSIPDRFSAQQFSDYHSELNMSSLELGDSALYFCASSSRSKQGRERNEQFFGPGTRLTVL.

This chain uses TRBV7-9 with TRBJ2-3, with unresolved D. CDR3 length: 15 residues. V was clipped by 3 bases and J by 3 bases, with 13 bases between them. Germline V lookup: CDR1 SEHNR, CDR2 FQNEAQ (reference sequence). The CDR3 loop is CASSFATSGTDTQYF. CDR3 in DNA: TGTGCCAGCAGCTTTGCCACTTCGGGTACAGATACGCAGTATTTT. Full variable domain (missing parts from reference TRBV7-9 and TRBJ2-3): DTGVSQNPRHKITKRGQNVTFRCDPISEHNRLYWYRQTLGQGPEFLTYFQNEAQLEKSRLLSDRFSAERPKGSFSTLEIQRTEQGDSAMYLCASSFATSGTDTQYFGPGTRLTVL.

The V gene is TRBV30, the J gene TRBJ2-3; tentative D call: TRBD2 (6 bases). V was shortened by 3 bases and J by 6 bases, with 10 bases between the two germline ends. The V gene's germline CDR1 is GTSNPN and CDR2 SVGIG (reference sequence). The CDR3 consists of 12 residues. CDR3 loop: CAWSHRGDTQYF. The CDR3 bases are TGTGCCTGGAGCCATCGGGGGGATACGCAGTATTTT.